A selection of T cell receptor beta chains follows, all from one sample in a study of metastatic and nonmetastatic thyroid tumors. TCRdb reprocessed the PCR reads via MiXCR. Altogether under 25,000 clones are present, 22% being singletons, with the ten largest covering roughly 8.2%. Sequencing was done on a sample of adjacent normal tissue. The receptors originated from a female donor with papillary thyroid cancer or a benign thyroid nodule (not recorded which). Some clones in this sample may be carry-over from other donors' samples. Each CDR3 is given with its conserved first and last residue. The D gene is left open where the match is weak. Only part of the rows carry a size: once, few, many, or a class if the clone is expanded.

abundance: few
j_gene: TRBJ2-3
v_gene: TRBV20-1
len: 15
d_gene: -
CDR3aa: CSADLSSEASDTQYF
CDR3nt: TGCAGTGCCGACCTTTCTAGCGAGGCGTCAGATACGCAGTATTTT

abundance: many
j_gene: TRBJ2-5
v_gene: TRBV7-8
len: 12
d_gene: -
CDR3aa: CASTSGQETQYF
CDR3nt: TGTGCCAGCACTTCGGGGCAAGAGACCCAGTACTTC

abundance: once
j_gene: TRBJ2-3
v_gene: TRBV9
len: 13
d_gene: -
CDR3aa: CASSVVGTDTQYF
CDR3nt: TGTGCCAGCAGCGTAGTGGGGACAGATACGCAGTATTTT

abundance: medium-sized
j_gene: TRBJ2-7
v_gene: TRBV30
len: 13
d_gene: TRBD1
CDR3aa: CAWSTIQGDEQYF
CDR3nt: TGTGCCTGGAGTACCATTCAGGGGGACGAGCAGTACTTC

abundance: many
j_gene: TRBJ1-4
v_gene: TRBV20-1
len: 16
d_gene: -
CDR3aa: CSARSLLGHLNEKLFF
CDR3nt: TGCAGTGCTAGATCCCTCCTGGGACACCTTAATGAAAAACTGTTTTTT

abundance: -
j_gene: TRBJ2-2
v_gene: TRBV12-3/TRBV12-4
len: 17
d_gene: -
CDR3aa: CASSPPGLAWITGELFF
CDR3nt: TGTGCCAGCAGTCCCCCCGGTCTAGCGTGGATTACCGGGGAGCTGTTTTTT

abundance: many
j_gene: TRBJ2-1
v_gene: TRBV10-3
len: 15
d_gene: TRBD1
CDR3aa: CAIRLQGAPYNEQFF
CDR3nt: TGTGCCATCAGGCTACAGGGGGCCCCCTACAATGAGCAGTTCTTC

abundance: -
j_gene: TRBJ2-2
v_gene: TRBV2
len: 12
d_gene: TRBD2
CDR3aa: CASHWEGGELFF
CDR3nt: TGTGCCAGCCATTGGGAGGGCGGGGAGCTGTTTTTT

abundance: few
j_gene: TRBJ2-7
v_gene: TRBV6-2/TRBV6-3
len: 15
d_gene: TRBD1
CDR3aa: CASRPPGQGRNEQYF
CDR3nt: TGTGCCAGCAGACCGCCGGGACAGGGGAGGAACGAGCAGTACTTC

abundance: -
j_gene: TRBJ1-2
v_gene: TRBV30
len: 14
d_gene: -
CDR3aa: CAWSQGIGSYGYTF
CDR3nt: TGTGCCTGGAGTCAGGGAATAGGGAGCTATGGCTACACCTTC